Presented here are 10 T cell receptor beta chains from one specimen sequenced in a study of T cells in Graves' hyperthyroidism and ophthalmopathy. Using RNA transcripts as the source, TCR beta CDR3 regions were amplified. The study used the HTBI primer set for a first-round RT-PCR of the TCR CDR3. TCRdb re-called the multiplex PCR reads with MiXCR, one entry per CDR3 protein. Of fewer than 300,000 distinct CDR3 sequences listed, over 12% are singletons. The sample consisted of blood. The receptors originated from a woman aged 50 to 65 with Graves' hyperthyroidism that later progressed to Graves' ophthalmopathy.

The table lists this clonotype with many counts. The CDR3: CASSMATGMGETQYF. CDR3 in DNA: TGTGCCAGCAGTATGGCAACAGGGATGGGAGAGACCCAGTACTTC. The genes are TRBV6-1 and TRBJ2-5; possibly TRBD1 for D (6 bases). V lost 5 bases, J lost 4 bases, and 17 bases lay in between. The CDR3 extends over 15 amino acids. From germline, CDR1 is MNHNS and CDR2 SASEGT.

This clonotype was counted many times. J is TRBJ1-4 and V is TRBV20-1; D perhaps matches TRBD1 (5 bases). Trimming removed 4 bases at V and 7 bases at J, with 19 bases between. The CDR3 runs 15 residues. CDR1 is DFQATT, CDR2 SNEGSKA, per germline (reference sequence). The CDR3 DNA reads TGCAGTGCTAACCCGCAGGGCCAACTGGGTGAAAAACTGTTTTTT. Protein product: CSANPQGQLGEKLFF.

This clonotype has ten or more counts. The chain joins TRBV27 to TRBJ2-7, with TRBD2 identical over 11 bases. This CDR3 is built from 17 residues. The V gene end was trimmed by 6 bases and the J gene end by 3 bases; junction bases not matched to a gene: 13. CDR1 and CDR2 (germline): MNHEY, SMNVEV (reference sequence). DNA of the CDR3: TGTGCCAGCAGGACATTACTAGCGGGAGTCCGCCACTACGAGCAGTACTTC. Translation: CASRTLLAGVRHYEQYF.

This clonotype was found many times. The chain joins TRBV7-8 to TRBJ2-1; TRBD2 agrees at 11 bases. V gave up 1 base and J gave up 2 bases; unmatched junction bases: 4. Germline V gives CDR1 SGHVS, CDR2 FQNEAQ. This CDR3 region has 17 residues. CDR3 bases: TGTGCCAGCAGCTTAGATGGGACTAGCGGACCCTACAATGAGCAGTTCTTC. Amino acid sequence: CASSLDGTSGPYNEQFF.

This clonotype was detected a few times. The CDR3 sequence is CASSFTSANEQFF. CDR3 in DNA: TGTGCCAGCAGCTTTACTAGCGCAAATGAGCAGTTCTTC. The chain recombines TRBV9 with TRBJ2-1, with 7 bases identical to TRBD2. The V gene end was trimmed by 4 bases and the J gene end by 7 bases; junction bases not matched to a gene: 5. The CDR3 covers 13 residues. Looked up from germline, CDR1 is SGDLS and CDR2 is YYNGEE.

The table lists this clonotype with many counts. The chain joins TRBV11-2 to TRBJ2-5, with 7 positions matching TRBD2. V was pared by 3 bases and J by 4 bases, with 8 bases of the junction left unmatched. CDR1 SGHAT and CDR2 FQNNGV come from the germline V gene. This CDR3 is built from 15 residues. CDR3 bases: TGTGCCAGCAGCTTTGAAGAGCGGGGAGGAGAGACCCAGTACTTC. Its translation: CASSFEERGGETQYF.

This clonotype came up a few times. This chain links TRBV7-8 with TRBJ1-1; a weak D match, TRBD1 (5 bases). V was shortened by 6 bases and J by 4 bases, with 12 bases between the two germline ends. The germline V gene has CDR1 SGHVS and CDR2 FQNEAQ. The CDR3 consists of 13 residues. The CDR3 is CASSFVGGTEAFF. CDR3 in DNA: TGTGCCAGCAGTTTCGTGGGGGGCACTGAAGCTTTCTTT. Using reference TRBV7-8 and TRBJ1-1 for the parts outside the CDR3, the full variable domain is GAGVSQSPRYKVAKRGQDVALRCDPISGHVSLFWYQQALGQGPEFLTYFQNEAQLDKSGLPSDRFFAERPEGSVSTLKIQRTQQEDSAVYLCASSFVGGTEAFFGQGTRLTVV.

This clonotype was counted ten times or more. CDR3 amino acids: CASSPFRDRGVQETQYF. The CDR3 DNA reads TGTGCCAGCAGTCCATTCCGGGACAGGGGTGTTCAAGAGACCCAGTACTTC. This rearrangement joins TRBV6-1 to TRBJ2-5, with 10 bases identical to TRBD1. The CDR3 has 17 amino acids. With 5 bases clipped from V and 2 bases from J, the junction kept 11 bases outside the gene matches. Germline CDR1 reads MNHNS; CDR2 reads SASEGT.

This clonotype was observed a few times. This rearrangement joins TRBV27 to TRBJ1-5, with D possibly matching TRBD1 (6 bases). There are 14 residues in the CDR3. Trimming removed 6 bases from V and 11 bases from J, with 20 bases in between. Germline CDR1 reads MNHEY; CDR2 reads SMNVEV (reference sequence). The CDR3 here is CASSFNLGTSAQHF. CDR3 DNA sequence: TGTGCCAGCAGCTTCAATCTCGGGACATCTGCCCAGCATTTT.

This clonotype was observed at least ten times. The chain is built from TRBV20-1 and TRBJ2-7; D not resolved. The CDR3 sequence is 11 residues long. Germline CDR1 reads DFQATT; CDR2 reads SNEGSKA (reference sequence). V lost 2 bases to trimming and J lost 2 bases, with 4 bases between them. This CDR3 reads CSARQAYEQYF. In DNA form, the CDR3 reads TGCAGTGCTAGACAGGCCTACGAGCAGTACTTC.